This entry concerns a single T cell receptor (beta chain). The antigen remains unidentified. Libraries were prepared by immunoSEQ multiplex PCR; TCRdb keeps only in-frame clonotypes and omits some of them. The sample comprises 500,000 to 700,000 clones, 85% to 95% of which are singletons, and approximately 0.11% rests with the top ten. CDR1 GTSNPN and CDR2 SVGIG come from the germline V gene (reference sequence). This CDR3 region has 12 residues. V shed 8 bases and J shed 8 bases, with 18 bases lying between them. The source of the sample is a study of shared clonotypes between healthy human individuals. Study context: CD4 naive cells filled three plates per donor, CD4 memory three, CD8 naive two and CD8 memory one.

The study's findings and limits: It was the non-shared clonotypes that had lower generation probabilities than clonotypes shared by all four donors. Estimated clonotype richness was generally higher in naive than memory subsets. Measured sharing among donors was expected to vary with sequencing depth.

Cells designated naive CD8 were CD45RO-negative and were positively selected for CCR7, with terminally differentiated effector memory CD45RA+ cells excluded. The sequencing sample was made of naive CD8+ T cells sorted from blood. The chain employs TRBV30 and TRBJ1-2; weak D call: TRBD1 (6 bases). The source of this sequence is a woman aged 30 to 39 in good health. The CDR3 reads CAGEGGARGYTF. CDR3 coding DNA: TGTGCCGGGGAGGGGGGAGCCCGAGGCTACACCTTC.